This TCR beta chain is from a study of shared clonotypes between healthy human individuals. Germline lookup yields CDR1 SGHNT and CDR2 YYREEE (reference sequence). Trimming at V came to 0 bases and at J to 6 bases, leaving 5 bases not matched to a gene. The CDR3 has 15 amino acids. The method was immunoSEQ multiplex PCR; TCRdb's version includes in-frame clones alone and lacks a portion of them. There are millions of clones in the sample; roughly nine tenths occur only once, and roughly 0.13% lies in the top ten. The clonotype comes from a man aged 18 to 35 in good health. Specimen: naive CD4+ T cells sorted from blood. Indicated subset: CD45RA+ positively selected. The V call is TRBV5-4, the J call TRBJ2-1, with 8 bases aligning to TRBD1. In nucleotides, the CDR3 is TGTGCCAGCAGCTTGGGGCAGGGGGCGTTCAATGAGCAGTTCTTC. Translated: CASSLGQGAFNEQFF.